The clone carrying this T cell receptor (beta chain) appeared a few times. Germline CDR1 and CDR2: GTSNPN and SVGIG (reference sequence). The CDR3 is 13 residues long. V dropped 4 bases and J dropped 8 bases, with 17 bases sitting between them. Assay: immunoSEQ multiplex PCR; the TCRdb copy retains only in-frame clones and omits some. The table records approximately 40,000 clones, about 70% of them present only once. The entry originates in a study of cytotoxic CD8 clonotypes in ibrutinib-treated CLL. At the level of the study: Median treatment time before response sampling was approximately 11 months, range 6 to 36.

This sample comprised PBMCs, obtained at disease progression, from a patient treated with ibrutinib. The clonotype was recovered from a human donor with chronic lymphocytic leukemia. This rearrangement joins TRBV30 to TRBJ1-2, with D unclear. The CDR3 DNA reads TGTGCCTGGACCCCGGCGGCATTCTTGGGCTACACCTTC. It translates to CAWTPAAFLGYTF. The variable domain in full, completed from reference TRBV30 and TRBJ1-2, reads SQTIHQWPATLVQPVGSPLSLECTVEGTSNPNLYWYRQAAGRGLQLLFYSVGIGQISSEVPQNLSASRPQDRQFILSSKKLLLSDSGFYLCAWTPAAFLGYTFGSGTRLTVV.